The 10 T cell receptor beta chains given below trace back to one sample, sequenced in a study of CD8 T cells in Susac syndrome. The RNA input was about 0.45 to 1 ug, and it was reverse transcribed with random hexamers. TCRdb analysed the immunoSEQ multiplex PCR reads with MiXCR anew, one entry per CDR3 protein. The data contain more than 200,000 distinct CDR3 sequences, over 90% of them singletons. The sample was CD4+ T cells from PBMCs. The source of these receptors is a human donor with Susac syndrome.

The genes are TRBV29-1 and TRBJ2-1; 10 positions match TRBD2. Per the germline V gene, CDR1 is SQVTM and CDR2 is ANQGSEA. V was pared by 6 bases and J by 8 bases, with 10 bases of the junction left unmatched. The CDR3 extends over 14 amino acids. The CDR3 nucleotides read TGCAGCGTCGGGGAGACTAGCGGGTTCCATGAGCAGTTCTTC. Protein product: CSVGETSGFHEQFF.

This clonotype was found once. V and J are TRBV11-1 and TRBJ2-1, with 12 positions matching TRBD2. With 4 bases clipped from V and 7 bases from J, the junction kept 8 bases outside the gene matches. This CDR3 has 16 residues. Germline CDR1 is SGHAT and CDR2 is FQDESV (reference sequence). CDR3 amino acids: CASSSPSSGGGNEQFF. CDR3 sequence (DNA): TGTGCCAGCAGCTCTCCATCTAGCGGGGGGGGTAATGAGCAGTTCTTC.

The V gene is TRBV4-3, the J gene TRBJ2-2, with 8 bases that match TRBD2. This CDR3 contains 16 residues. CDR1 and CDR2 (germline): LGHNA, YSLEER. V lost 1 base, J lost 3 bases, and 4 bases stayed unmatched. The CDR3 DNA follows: TGCGCCAGCAGCCAAGCGCGGGGGGAGGACACCGGGGAGCTGTTTTTT. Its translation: CASSQARGEDTGELFF.

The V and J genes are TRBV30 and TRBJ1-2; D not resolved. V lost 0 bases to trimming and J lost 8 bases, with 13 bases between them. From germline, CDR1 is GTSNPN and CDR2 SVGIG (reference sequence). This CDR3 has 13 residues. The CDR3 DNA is TGTGCCTGGAGTGTACTGGGAGAGGGAGGCTACACCTTC. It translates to CAWSVLGEGGYTF.

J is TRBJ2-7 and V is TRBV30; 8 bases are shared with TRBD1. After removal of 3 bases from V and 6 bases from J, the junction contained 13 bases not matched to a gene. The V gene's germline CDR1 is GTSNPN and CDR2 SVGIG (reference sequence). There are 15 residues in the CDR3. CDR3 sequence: CAWSNRGQGFREQYF. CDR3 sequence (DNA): TGTGCCTGGAGCAACCGTGGACAGGGATTCCGCGAGCAGTACTTC.

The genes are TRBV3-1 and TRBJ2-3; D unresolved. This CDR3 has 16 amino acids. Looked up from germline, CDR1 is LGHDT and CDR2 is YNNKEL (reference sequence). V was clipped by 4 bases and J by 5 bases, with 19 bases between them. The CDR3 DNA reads TGTGCCAGCAGCCGTCTAGAGAAGGGTTTCAGAGATACGCAGTATTTT. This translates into CASSRLEKGFRDTQYF.

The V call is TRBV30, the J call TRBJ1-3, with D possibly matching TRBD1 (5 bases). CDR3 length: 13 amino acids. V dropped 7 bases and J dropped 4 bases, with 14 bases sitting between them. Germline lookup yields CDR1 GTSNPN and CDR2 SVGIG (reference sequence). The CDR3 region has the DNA TGTGCCTTCGACAGTGGACCCGGAAACACCATATATTTT. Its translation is CAFDSGPGNTIYF.

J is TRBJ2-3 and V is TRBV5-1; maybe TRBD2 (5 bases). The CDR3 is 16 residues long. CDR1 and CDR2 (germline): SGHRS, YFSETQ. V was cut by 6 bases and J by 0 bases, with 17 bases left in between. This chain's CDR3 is CASTHIERVSTDTQYF. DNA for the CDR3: TGCGCCAGCACCCACATAGAGAGGGTTAGCACAGATACGCAGTATTTT.

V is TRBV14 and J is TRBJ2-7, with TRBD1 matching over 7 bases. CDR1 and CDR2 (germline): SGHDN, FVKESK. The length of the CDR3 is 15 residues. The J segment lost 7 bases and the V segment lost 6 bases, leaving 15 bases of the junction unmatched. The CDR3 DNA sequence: TGTGCCAGCAGGACCTCAGGGGGACCGTTCGGAGAGCAGTACTTC. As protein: CASRTSGGPFGEQYF.

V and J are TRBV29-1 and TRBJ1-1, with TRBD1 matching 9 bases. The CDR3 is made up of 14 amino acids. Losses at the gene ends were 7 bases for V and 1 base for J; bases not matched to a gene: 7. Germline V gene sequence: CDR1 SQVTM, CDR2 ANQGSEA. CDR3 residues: CSASDRGSNTEAFF. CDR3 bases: TGCAGCGCCTCGGACAGGGGATCGAACACTGAAGCTTTCTTT.